The next 20 T cell receptor beta chains were all read from a single sample in a study of CD8+CD57+ T cells in acquired aplastic anemia. Patients included in sequencing had previously demonstrated CD8+CD57+ cell expansion by flow cytometry. TCR beta VDJ combinations and CDR3 sequences were profiled from genomic DNA. TCRdb reprocessed the reads with MiXCR, giving one entry per CDR3 protein. Of under 500,000 distinct CDR3 sequences detected, around a third appear once; the ten largest clones hold nearly 0.85%. The sample comprised sorted CD4+, CD8+, or CD8+CD57+ T cells (not recorded which) from PBMCs. These receptors were taken from a human donor with aplastic anemia.

This clonotype was counted between two and nine times. This chain's CDR3 is CASSVDRGYNSPLHF. The CDR3 nucleotides are TGTGCCAGCAGCGTTGACAGGGGGTATAATTCACCCCTCCACTTT. V usage is TRBV9 and J usage is TRBJ1-6; 9 nucleotides match TRBD1. Germline V gene data show CDR1 as SGDLS and CDR2 as YYNGEE. CDR3 length equals 15 residues. V shed 2 bases, J shed 4 bases, and the junction held 1 base outside the gene matches.

The V and J genes are TRBV10-2 and TRBJ1-5; 9 positions match TRBD1. Germline CDR1 reads WSHSY; CDR2 reads SAAADI. Unmatched junction bases numbered 12, after V lost 8 bases and J lost 1 base. The CDR3 is 17 amino acids. In DNA, the CDR3 is TGCGCCAGCTCCCGGGACAGGGTATCGGGGAGCAATCAGCCCCAGCATTTT. It specifies CASSRDRVSGSNQPQHF.

This clonotype was counted many times. The V and J genes are TRBV9 and TRBJ1-1; D gene uncertain. CDR1 is SGDLS and CDR2 is YYNGEE in the germline V gene. The length of the CDR3 is 13 residues. V dropped 0 bases and J dropped 3 bases, with 6 bases sitting between them. Here the CDR3 reads CASSVGSYTEAFF. As DNA, the CDR3 is TGTGCCAGCAGCGTAGGTTCGTACACTGAAGCTTTCTTT.

Turning to this clonotype: The junction differs from germline at one of its ends, possibly a read error. The chain recombines TRBV10-2 with TRBJ1-1; 7 bases fit TRBD1. The CDR3 covers 13 residues. The germline V gene encodes CDR1 WSHSY and CDR2 SAAADI. Written as DNA, the CDR3 is TGCGCCTCCCACAGGGGAGGGGACACTGGAGCTTTCTTT. Translating it yields CASHRGGDTGAFF.

The rearrangement uses TRBV5-1 and TRBJ2-2; tentatively, D is TRBD1 (5 bases). There are 14 residues in the CDR3. Trimming took off 4 bases at V and 5 bases at J, with 12 bases between the two ends. Germline CDR1 reads SGHRS; CDR2 reads YFSETQ. The chain's CDR3 is CASSPAAGTGELFF. DNA of the CDR3: TGCGCCAGCAGCCCCGCCGCAGGGACCGGGGAGCTGTTTTTT.

This clonotype occurred many times. The V and J genes are TRBV7-3 and TRBJ1-1, with D perhaps TRBD1 (6 bases). The CDR3 is 13 residues long. V was trimmed by 3 bases and J by 6 bases, leaving 11 bases between them. Germline V gene data show CDR1 as SGHTA and CDR2 as FQGTGA. CDR3 protein: CASSFEGGAEAFF. The CDR3 DNA reads as TGTGCCAGCAGCTTCGAGGGGGGCGCTGAAGCTTTCTTT.

This clonotype was picked up many times. The rearrangement links TRBV20-1 to TRBJ1-6, with D hard to call. V was cut by 1 base and J by 8 bases, with 12 bases left in between. There are 14 residues in the CDR3. CDR1 is DFQATT, CDR2 SNEGSKA, per germline (reference sequence). CDR3 residues: CSARAARSDSPLHF. CDR3 bases: TGCAGTGCTAGAGCTGCCAGATCAGATTCACCCCTCCACTTT.

This clonotype appeared a few times. The CDR3 sequence is CASSASTTRTGLVWTNTIYF. As DNA, the CDR3 is TGTGCCAGCAGCGCCTCCACAACCCGGACAGGCCTGGTATGGACAAACACCATATATTTT. The chain recombines TRBV9 with TRBJ1-3, with 7 bases that match TRBD1. The CDR3 extends over 20 amino acids. Germline CDR1 and CDR2: SGDLS and YYNGEE. After removal of 3 bases from V and 6 bases from J, the junction contained 24 bases not matched to a gene.

There are a few counts of this clonotype. V gene TRBV20-1 combines with J gene TRBJ2-1; D may be TRBD2 (6 bases). Germline V gene lookup returns CDR1 DFQATT and CDR2 SNEGSKA (reference sequence). The CDR3 is made up of 18 amino acids. Trimming shortened V by 1 base and J by 0 bases, and 19 bases separated the two germline ends. The CDR3 nucleotides read TGCAGTGCTAGAGGCATTAGGGGCGGGACGAGCTCCTACAATGAGCAGTTCTTC. It translates to CSARGIRGGTSSYNEQFF.

This clonotype came up many times. The rearrangement links TRBV20-1 to TRBJ1-6; D might be TRBD1 (5 bases). The CDR3 loop spans 15 amino acids. The germline V gene encodes CDR1 DFQATT and CDR2 SNEGSKA (reference sequence). The germline V and J ends were trimmed by 5 bases and 0 bases, with 11 bases remaining between them. CDR3 DNA: TGCAGTGCTCAGGGCGGTAGCTCCTATAATTCACCCCTCCACTTT. This codes for CSAQGGSSYNSPLHF.

About this clonotype: Just one base apart from a much larger clone, this may be a read error. This sequence joins TRBV7-7 and TRBJ2-3; possible D gene TRBD2, 5 bases. Germline V CDR1 and CDR2: SSHAT, FNYEAQ (reference sequence). This CDR3 region has 13 residues. The CDR3 DNA follows: TGTTCTAGCAGCTTAGGGAGATCGGATACGCAGTATTTT. It is translated as CSSSLGRSDTQYF. The full variable domain, with the rest looked up from reference TRBV7-7 and TRBJ2-3, is GAGVSQSPRYKVTKRGQDVTLRCDPISSHATLYWYQQALGQGPEFLTYFNYEAQPDKSGLPSDRFSAERPEGSISTLTIQRTEQRDSAMYRCSSSLGRSDTQYFGPGTRLTVL.

CDR3 region: CASSQGAGHYNSPLHF. The CDR3 DNA sequence: TGCGCCAGCAGCCAAGGAGCGGGACATTATAATTCACCCCTCCACTTT. This rearrangement joins TRBV4-3 to TRBJ1-6; D might be TRBD1 (6 bases). Trimming took 1 base from V and 4 from J, leaving 11 bases between them. Germline V CDR1 and CDR2: LGHNA, YSLEER. The CDR3 consists of 16 residues.

The chain couples TRBV6-1 to TRBJ1-5; D ambiguous. Between the trimmed V and J ends, which lost 2 bases and 7 bases, there was a span of 9 bases. This CDR3 is 13 amino acids long. Germline V gives CDR1 MNHNS, CDR2 SASEGT. Here the CDR3 DNA reads TGTGCCAGCAGTGAAAATTCCGGGCAGCCCCAGCATTTT. Amino acid sequence: CASSENSGQPQHF.

The chain joins TRBV7-2 to TRBJ1-1; D possibly corresponds to TRBD1 (6 bases). The CDR3 is 15 amino acids. Germline V gene lookup returns CDR1 SGHTA and CDR2 FQGNSA. V lost 8 bases to trimming and J lost 4 bases, with 20 bases between them. The CDR3 DNA follows: TGTGCCAGCGGCTCCTCTACAGGGCGCGGCACTGAAGCTTTCTTT. Translation gives CASGSSTGRGTEAFF.

This clonotype was picked up a small number of times. The CDR3 region is CASSFLDGELFF. The DNA for the CDR3 is TGTGCCAGCAGTTTCCTTGACGGGGAGCTGTTTTTT. V gene TRBV12-3 or TRBV12-4 combines with J gene TRBJ2-2, with D uncertain. CDR3 length: 12 residues. V was clipped by 3 bases and J by 7 bases, with 6 bases between them.

This clonotype was seen at least ten times. The V call is TRBV19, the J call TRBJ1-2, with D possibly being TRBD1 (5 bases). Germline V CDR1 and CDR2: LNHDA, SQIVND (reference sequence). The CDR3 length is 14 residues. The V end was cut by 3 bases, the J end by 6 bases, with 14 bases between. The CDR3 DNA reads TGTGCCAGTAGTATCGGCCCGGGGGGTAATGGCTACACCTTC. Residues: CASSIGPGGNGYTF. The full variable domain, with the rest looked up from reference TRBV19 and TRBJ1-2, is DGGITQSPKYLFRKEGQNVTLSCEQNLNHDAMYWYRQDPGQGLRLIYYSQIVNDFQKGDIAEGYSVSREKKESFPLTVTSAQKNPTAFYLCASSIGPGGNGYTFGSGTRLTVV.

As to this clonotype: A much larger clonotype is one base distant, so this may be a read error. The chain links TRBV5-1 to TRBJ1-2; D unresolved. This CDR3 region has 13 residues. Germline CDR1 and CDR2: SGHRS and YFSETQ. CDR3 sequence (DNA): TGCGCCAGCAGCAAGGAAGTAGGCTATGGCCACACCTTC. Its protein is CASSKEVGYGHTF. The variable domain in full, completed from reference TRBV5-1 and TRBJ1-2, reads KAGVTQTPRYLIKTRGQQVTLSCSPISGHRSVSWYQQTPGQGLQFLFEYFSETQRNKGNFPGRFSGRQFSNSRSEMNVSTLELGDSALYLCASSKEVGYGHTFGSGTRLTVV.

The chain recombines TRBV19 with TRBJ2-1, with TRBD2 identical over 12 bases. In germline, CDR1 is LNHDA, CDR2 SQIVND (reference sequence). V lost 3 bases to trimming and J lost 0 bases; unmatched junction nucleotides: 12. This CDR3 contains 20 residues. CDR3 in amino acids: CASSMFLAGGFKSSYNEQFF. CDR3 bases: TGTGCCAGTAGTATGTTCCTAGCGGGAGGGTTTAAGAGCTCCTACAATGAGCAGTTCTTC. Combining the CDR3 with reference TRBV19 and TRBJ2-1 gives the whole variable domain DGGITQSPKYLFRKEGQNVTLSCEQNLNHDAMYWYRQDPGQGLRLIYYSQIVNDFQKGDIAEGYSVSREKKESFPLTVTSAQKNPTAFYLCASSMFLAGGFKSSYNEQFFGPGTRLTVL.

This chain links TRBV7-8 with TRBJ2-7; TRBD1 aligns across 10 bases. V was clipped by 3 bases and J by 5 bases; unmatched bases: 1. CDR1 and CDR2 from the germline V gene are SGHVS and FQNEAQ. This CDR3 has 13 residues. Here the CDR3 reads CASSFGTGDEQYF. CDR3 nucleotide sequence: TGTGCCAGCAGCTTCGGGACAGGGGACGAGCAGTACTTC.

This clonotype occurred once. The chain combines TRBV5-1 with TRBJ2-3, with TRBD1 matching 8 bases. Germline-derived CDR1 and CDR2 are SGHRS and YFSETQ. With V trimmed by 0 bases and J by 6 bases, 6 bases remained unmatched. There are 15 residues in the CDR3. CDR3 coding DNA: TGCGCCAGCAGCTTGGAGGGTTCAGGGGGCGATACGCAGTATTTT. This sequence encodes CASSLEGSGGDTQYF.